The following is a T cell receptor (beta chain) sequence with its context. This sample was included in a study of blood T cell repertoires in COVID-19. Study information: Donors in the United States, Italy and Spain gave samples during acute or convalescent COVID-19. The cDNA or gDNA used as material had been derived from T cells, B-cell-depleted T cells, or PBMCs.

Source study methods: It was from reference gene primer amplification that nucleated cell counts were estimated. Method: immunoSEQ multiplex PCR; TCRdb's copy keeps in-frame clones and lacks some. D and trimming were read from the DNA, whereas the V and J calls and clone size are those reported in that table. Here the sample spans 100,000 to 150,000 clones, about 86% being singletons. This CDR3 has 14 amino acids. After removal of 5 bases from V and 8 bases from J, the junction contained 13 bases not matched to a gene. Per the germline V gene, CDR1 is GTSNPN and CDR2 is SVGIG (reference sequence). Sequencing was carried out using peripheral blood. The sequence was collected from a man older than 75 with active or convalescent COVID-19. J is TRBJ1-2 and V is TRBV30, with 8 bases that match TRBD1. The CDR3 is CAWEGTGVTWGYTF. CDR3 nucleotide sequence: TGTGCCTGGGAAGGGACAGGAGTGACGTGGGGCTACACCTTC.